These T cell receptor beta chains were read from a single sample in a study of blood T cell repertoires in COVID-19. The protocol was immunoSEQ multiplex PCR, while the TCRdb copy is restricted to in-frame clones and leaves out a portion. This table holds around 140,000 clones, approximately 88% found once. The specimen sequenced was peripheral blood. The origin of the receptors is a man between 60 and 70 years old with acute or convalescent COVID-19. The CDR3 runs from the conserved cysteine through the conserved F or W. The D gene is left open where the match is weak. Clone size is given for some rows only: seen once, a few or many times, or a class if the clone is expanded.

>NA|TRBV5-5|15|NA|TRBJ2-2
CASSLLTGNTGELFF
TGTGCCAGCAGCTTGTTGACAGGGAACACCGGGGAGCTGTTTTTT
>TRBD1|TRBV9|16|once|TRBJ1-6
CARKIRGSSYNSPLHF
TGTGCCAGGAAGATCAGGGGGAGCTCCTATAATTCACCCCTCCACTTT
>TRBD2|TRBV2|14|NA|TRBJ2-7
CASSLKRESGEQYF
TGTGCCAGCAGTCTTAAGCGGGAGAGTGGCGAGCAGTACTTC
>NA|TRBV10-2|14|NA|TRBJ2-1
CASSEQGLANEQFF
TGCGCCAGCAGTGAGCAGGGGCTTGCCAATGAGCAGTTCTTC
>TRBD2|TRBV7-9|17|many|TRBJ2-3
CASSAPTSPLFTDTQYF
TGTGCCAGCAGCGCCCCGACTAGCCCACTTTTCACAGATACGCAGTATTTT
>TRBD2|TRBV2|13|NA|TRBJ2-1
CASILFGGSEQFF
TGTGCCAGCATCCTATTCGGGGGGTCCGAGCAGTTCTTC
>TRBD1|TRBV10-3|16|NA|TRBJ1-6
CAISESSGGENSPLHF
TGTGCCATCAGTGAGTCGTCAGGGGGTGAGAATTCACCCCTCCACTTT
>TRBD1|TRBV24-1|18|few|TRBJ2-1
CATSDRDGPGQVRNEQFF
TGTGCCACCAGTGACCGTGACGGACCGGGACAGGTTAGGAATGAGCAGTTCTTC
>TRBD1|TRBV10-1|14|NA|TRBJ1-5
CASSGQGVDQPQHF
TGCGCCAGCAGTGGACAGGGGGTCGATCAGCCCCAGCATTTT
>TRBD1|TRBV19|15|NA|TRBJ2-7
CASSMSTGAHYEQYF
TGTGCCAGTAGTATGAGCACAGGGGCCCACTACGAGCAGTACTTC
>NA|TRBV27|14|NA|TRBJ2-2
CASMDWSNTGELFF
TGTGCCAGCATGGACTGGTCGAACACCGGGGAGCTGTTTTTT
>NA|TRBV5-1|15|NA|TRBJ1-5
CASSRWGGDNQPQHF
TGCGCCAGCAGCCGGTGGGGAGGAGACAATCAGCCCCAGCATTTT
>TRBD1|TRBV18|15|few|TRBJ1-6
CASSAWGQGDSPLHF
TGTGCCAGCTCCGCTTGGGGACAGGGAGATTCACCCCTCCACTTT
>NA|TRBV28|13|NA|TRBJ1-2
CASSPTANYGYTF
TGTGCCAGCAGTCCGACAGCGAACTATGGCTACACCTTC
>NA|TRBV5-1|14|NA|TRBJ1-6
CASSLTRANSPLHF
TGCGCCAGCAGCTTGACGAGAGCTAATTCACCCCTCCACTTT
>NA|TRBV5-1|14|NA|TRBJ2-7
CASSLGTNSYEQYF
TGCGCCAGCAGCTTAGGGACAAACTCCTACGAGCAGTACTTC
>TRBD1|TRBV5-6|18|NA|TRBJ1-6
CASSWQAGTGAYNSPLHF
TGTGCCAGCAGCTGGCAAGCCGGGACAGGGGCCTATAATTCACCCCTCCACTTT
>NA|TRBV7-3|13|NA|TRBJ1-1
CASSFGMGTEAFF
TGTGCCAGCAGCTTCGGGATGGGTACTGAAGCTTTCTTT
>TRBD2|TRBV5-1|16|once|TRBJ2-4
CASSFSGGALKNIQYF
TGCGCCAGCAGCTTTTCCGGGGGGGCACTCAAAAACATTCAGTACTTC
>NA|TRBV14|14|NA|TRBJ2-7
CASSQWSRFYEQYF
TGTGCCAGCAGCCAGTGGTCTAGGTTTTACGAGCAGTACTTC
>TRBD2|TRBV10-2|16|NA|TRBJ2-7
CASSQLAGVSSYEQYF
TGCGCCAGCAGCCAACTAGCGGGGGTAAGCTCCTACGAGCAGTACTTC
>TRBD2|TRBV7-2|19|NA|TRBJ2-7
CASSLGDYSKLTSSYEQYF
TGTGCCAGCAGCTTGGGGGACTACTCAAAATTGACGAGCTCCTACGAGCAGTACTTC
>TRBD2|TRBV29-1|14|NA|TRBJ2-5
CSVPGLAPEETQYF
TGCAGCGTGCCGGGACTAGCGCCAGAAGAGACCCAGTACTTC
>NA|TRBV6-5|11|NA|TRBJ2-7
CASSLAGQQYF
TGTGCCAGCAGTTTGGCAGGGCAGCAGTACTTC
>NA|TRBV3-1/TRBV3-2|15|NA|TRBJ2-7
CASSQDGAGTYEQYF
TGTGCCAGCAGCCAAGATGGTGCGGGGACCTACGAGCAGTACTTC
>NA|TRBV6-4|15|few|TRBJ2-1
CASSDSIGTSNEQFF
TGTGCCAGCAGTGACTCGATAGGGACTTCCAATGAGCAGTTCTTC
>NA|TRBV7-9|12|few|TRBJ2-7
CASSSTGSEQYF
TGTGCCAGCAGCTCCACAGGGTCCGAGCAGTACTTC
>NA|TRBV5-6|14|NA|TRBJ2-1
CASSVSLGANEQFF
TGTGCCAGCAGCGTAAGCCTTGGGGCAAATGAGCAGTTCTTC
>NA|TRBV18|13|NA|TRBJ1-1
CASSPLSGTEAFF
TGTGCCAGCTCACCATTATCAGGCACTGAAGCTTTCTTT
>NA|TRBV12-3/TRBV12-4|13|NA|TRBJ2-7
CASSLRTAGEQYF
TGTGCCAGCAGCCTCCGGACCGCGGGCGAGCAGTACTTC
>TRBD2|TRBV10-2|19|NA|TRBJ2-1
CASSESGGASGRWDNEQFF
TGCGCCAGCAGTGAGTCTGGCGGCGCTAGCGGGAGATGGGACAATGAGCAGTTCTTC
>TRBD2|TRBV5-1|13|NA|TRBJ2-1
CASGLAGANEQFF
TGCGCCAGCGGACTAGCGGGAGCCAATGAGCAGTTCTTC
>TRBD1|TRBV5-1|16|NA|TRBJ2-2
CASSLVGTGDTGELFF
TGCGCCAGCAGCTTGGTAGGGACAGGGGACACCGGGGAGCTGTTTTTT
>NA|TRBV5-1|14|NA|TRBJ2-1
CASSLRGGYNEQFF
TGCGCCAGCAGCTTGAGGGGCGGCTACAATGAGCAGTTCTTC
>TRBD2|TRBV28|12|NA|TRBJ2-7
CASRGGGSVPAF
TGTGCCAGCAGGGGGGGAGGGTCAGTTCCGGCATTC
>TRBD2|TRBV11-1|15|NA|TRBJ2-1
CASSLVLAGVGEQFF
TGTGCCAGCAGCTTGGTACTAGCGGGAGTGGGTGAGCAGTTCTTC
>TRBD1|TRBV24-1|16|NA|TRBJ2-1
CATSEPGQGARNEQFF
TGTGCCACCAGTGAACCCGGACAGGGGGCGCGAAATGAGCAGTTCTTC
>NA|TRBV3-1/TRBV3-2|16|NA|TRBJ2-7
CASSQKAQRASYEQYF
TGTGCCAGCAGCCAAAAGGCCCAGCGGGCGTCCTACGAGCAGTACTTC
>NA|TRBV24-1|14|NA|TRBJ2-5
CATSDSRVGETQYF
TGTGCCACCAGTGACAGCAGGGTGGGAGAGACCCAGTACTTC
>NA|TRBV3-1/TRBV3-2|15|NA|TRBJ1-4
CASSQATATNEKLFF
TGTGCCAGCAGCCAAGCAACAGCAACTAATGAAAAACTGTTTTTT
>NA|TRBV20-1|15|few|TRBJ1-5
CSASKGNNLNQPQHF
TGCAGTGCTAGTAAGGGGAATAATCTCAATCAGCCCCAGCATTTT
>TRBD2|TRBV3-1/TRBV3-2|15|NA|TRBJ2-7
CASSQESGGAEEQYF
TGTGCCAGCAGCCAAGAAAGCGGGGGGGCGGAGGAGCAGTACTTC
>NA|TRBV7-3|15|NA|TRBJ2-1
CASSFVASARNEQFF
TGTGCCAGCAGCTTCGTGGCTAGCGCCCGAAATGAGCAGTTCTTC
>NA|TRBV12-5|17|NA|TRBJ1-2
CASGLGAPDQGFYGYTF
TGTGCTAGTGGTTTGGGAGCGCCCGACCAGGGCTTCTATGGCTACACCTTC
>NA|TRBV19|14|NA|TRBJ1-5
CASTGHNSNQPQHF
TGTGCCAGCACGGGACATAATAGCAATCAGCCCCAGCATTTT
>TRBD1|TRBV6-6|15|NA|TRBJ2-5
CASSLTGTGKETQYF
TGTGCCAGCAGCTTAACCGGGACAGGGAAAGAGACCCAGTACTTC
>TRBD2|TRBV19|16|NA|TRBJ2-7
CASSFFLAGEGHEQYF
TGTGCCAGTAGTTTTTTTCTAGCGGGAGAAGGACACGAGCAGTACTTC
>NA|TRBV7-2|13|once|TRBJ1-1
CASNLNMNTEAFF
TGTGCCAGCAACTTAAACATGAACACTGAAGCTTTCTTT
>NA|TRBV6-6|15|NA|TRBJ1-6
CASSYSAQVNSPLHF
TGTGCCAGCAGTTACTCGGCACAGGTGAATTCACCCCTCCACTTT
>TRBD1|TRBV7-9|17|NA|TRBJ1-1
CASSFPPRGTGGTEAFF
TGTGCCAGCAGCTTCCCACCCCGTGGGACAGGGGGCACTGAAGCTTTCTTT
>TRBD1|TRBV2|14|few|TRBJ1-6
CASVRGQGNSPLHF
TGTGCCAGCGTCAGGGGGCAGGGTAATTCACCCCTCCACTTT
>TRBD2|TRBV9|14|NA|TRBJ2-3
CASNSGTLVATQYF
TGTGCCAGCAATAGCGGGACGCTAGTAGCTACGCAGTATTTT
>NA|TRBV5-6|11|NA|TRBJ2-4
CASSHSYDQYF
TGTGCCAGCAGCCACAGCTACGACCAGTACTTC
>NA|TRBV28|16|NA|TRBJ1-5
CASTPFTRVSNQPQHF
TGTGCCAGCACCCCGTTTACCAGGGTAAGCAATCAGCCCCAGCATTTT
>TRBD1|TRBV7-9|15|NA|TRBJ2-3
CASSNPGQGSDTQYF
TGTGCCAGCAGCAACCCGGGACAGGGGTCAGATACGCAGTATTTT
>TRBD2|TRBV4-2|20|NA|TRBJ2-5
CASSQRGTSGGHAPKETQYF
TGTGCCAGCAGCCAGAGAGGGACTAGCGGGGGGCACGCTCCAAAAGAGACCCAGTACTTC
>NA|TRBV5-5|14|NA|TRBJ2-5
CASSLGQLGETQYF
TGTGCCAGCAGCTTGGGACAGCTTGGGGAGACCCAGTACTTC